The 18 T cell receptor beta chains below were found in one sample sequenced in a study of T cell responses to AZD1222 COVID-19 vaccine. The assay was immunoSEQ multiplex PCR, and TCRdb's table has in-frame clones only and misses some. Of some 100,000 clones in the sample, about 85% were seen once. The input for sequencing was peripheral blood, taken on day 0 of AZD1222 vaccination. Every receptor here comes from an adult in good health.

The V call is TRBV4-1, the J call TRBJ2-7, with D possibly being TRBD2 (5 bases). Germline V gives CDR1 MGHRA, CDR2 YSYEKL. The CDR3 spans 13 residues. Trimming pared 1 base from V and 4 bases from J, leaving 8 bases between. The CDR3 nucleotides are TGCGCCAGCAGCCAAGGGCTAGCTTACGAGCAGTACTTC. It yields the protein CASSQGLAYEQYF.

The V and J genes are TRBV6-4 and TRBJ2-5; TRBD2 aligns across 8 bases. This CDR3 spans 15 amino acids. Trimming removed 3 bases from V and 5 bases from J; junction bases left unmatched: 8. Per the germline V gene, CDR1 is MRHNA and CDR2 is SNTAGT. This CDR3 is CASSESSGSGETQYF. The CDR3 DNA reads TGTGCCAGCAGTGAGTCGAGCGGGAGTGGGGAGACCCAGTACTTC.

This clone was seen a handful of times. The gene calls are TRBV7-3 and TRBJ1-1, with D unresolved. In germline, CDR1 is SGHTA, CDR2 FQGTGA. Trimming cost V 1 base and J 6 bases, with 9 bases left between them. The CDR3 covers 13 residues. As DNA, the CDR3 is TGTGCCAGCAGCTTAAAGGGCACGGCTGAAGCTTTCTTT. Amino acid sequence: CASSLKGTAEAFF.

The chain is built from TRBV5-5 and TRBJ2-7; 7 positions agree with TRBD1. Germline V gene sequence: CDR1 SGHKS, CDR2 YYEKEE (reference sequence). V lost 4 bases and J lost 1; bases outside the gene matches: 11. The CDR3 totals 16 residues. CDR3 sequence: CASSAPPTGPSYEQYF. As DNA, the CDR3 is TGTGCCAGCAGCGCTCCGCCGACAGGGCCGTCCTACGAGCAGTACTTC.

The chain is built from TRBV7-9 and TRBJ2-5; 16 bases align to TRBD2. CDR3 length: 19 residues. CDR1 is SEHNR, CDR2 FQNEAQ, per germline (reference sequence). The junction had 14 bases not matched to a gene; V was cut back by 5 bases and J by 5 bases. In nucleotides, the CDR3 is TGTGCCAGCAGCCCCCACCGGGGACTAGCGGGAGGGCCTCGGGAGACCCAGTACTTC. Amino acids: CASSPHRGLAGGPRETQYF.

The genes are TRBV28 and TRBJ1-4, with 10 nucleotides matching TRBD1. The CDR3 is made up of 19 amino acids. J lost 7 bases, V lost 2 bases, and 16 bases had no gene match. Germline CDR1 is MDHEN and CDR2 is SYDVKM. The CDR3 spells CASSLMPPGQGGQGEKLFF. The DNA for the CDR3 is TGTGCCAGCAGTTTAATGCCCCCAGGACAGGGGGGCCAGGGTGAAAAACTGTTTTTT. The variable domain in full, completed from reference TRBV28 and TRBJ1-4, reads DVKVTQSSRYLVKRTGEKVFLECVQDMDHENMFWYRQDPGLGLRLIYFSYDVKMKEKGDIPEGYSVSREKKERFSLILESASTNQTSMYLCASSLMPPGQGGQGEKLFFGSGTQLSVL.

The V gene is TRBV20-1, the J gene TRBJ1-1; unclear D gene. Germline-derived CDR1 and CDR2 are DFQATT and SNEGSKA (reference sequence). The CDR3 spans 8 residues. The ends were cut back, 7 bases at V and 6 bases at J, with 3 bases in the middle. This CDR3 reads CSGPEAFF. CDR3 in DNA: TGCAGTGGCCCTGAAGCTTTCTTT.

The V call is TRBV3-1 (or the pseudogene TRBV3-2), the J call TRBJ2-4, with TRBD1 matching over 8 bases. Germline V lookup: CDR1 LGHDT, CDR2 YNNKEL (reference sequence). CDR3 length: 16 amino acids. The trim removed 5 bases at V and 3 bases at J, leaving 9 bases unmatched. CDR3 region: CASSDRTGYYKNIQYF. DNA for the CDR3: TGTGCCAGCAGCGATAGGACAGGGTACTACAAAAACATTCAGTACTTC.

The CDR3 DNA follows: TGTGCCAGTAGTATTGGACAGGGGGAATACAATGAGCAGTTCTTC. It codes for CASSIGQGEYNEQFF. V gene TRBV19 combines with J gene TRBJ2-1; TRBD1 matches 10 bases. Germline V gene lookup returns CDR1 LNHDA and CDR2 SQIVND (reference sequence). Trimming at V came to 3 bases and at J to 4 bases, leaving 3 bases not matched to a gene. The length of the CDR3 is 15 residues. Full variable domain (missing parts from reference TRBV19 and TRBJ2-1): DGGITQSPKYLFRKEGQNVTLSCEQNLNHDAMYWYRQDPGQGLRLIYYSQIVNDFQKGDIAEGYSVSREKKESFPLTVTSAQKNPTAFYLCASSIGQGEYNEQFFGPGTRLTVL.

The chain joins TRBV7-2 to TRBJ1-5, with no clear D. Germline V gives CDR1 SGHTA, CDR2 FQGNSA. The CDR3 runs 15 residues. V lost 4 bases to trimming and J lost 3 bases, with 13 bases between them. This CDR3 reads CASSSSRSPNQPQHF. The CDR3 bases are TGTGCCAGCAGCTCCTCCCGGAGCCCCAATCAGCCCCAGCATTTT.

The chain employs TRBV4-3 and TRBJ2-7; 7 bases agree with TRBD1. The V gene end was trimmed by 0 bases and the J gene end by 2 bases; junction bases not matched to a gene: 4. CDR1 and CDR2 from the germline V gene are LGHNA and YSLEER. The CDR3 spans 15 residues. DNA of the CDR3: TGCGCCAGCAGCCAAGATAGGACAGGCCCCTACGAGCAGTACTTC. Its protein product is CASSQDRTGPYEQYF.

This chain joins TRBV5-6 and TRBJ2-7; tentatively, D is TRBD1 (5 bases). Germline CDR1 is SGHDT and CDR2 is YYEEEE. CDR3 size: 13 residues. Trimming left V 3 bases short and J 3 bases short, with 10 bases between. The DNA for the CDR3 is TGTGCCAGCAGCTCACAGGCCTACTACGAGCAGTACTTC. Protein: CASSSQAYYEQYF.

The gene calls are TRBV12-5 and TRBJ2-1; TRBD1 matches at 7 bases. CDR3 length: 13 amino acids. V lost 6 bases and J lost 8; bases outside the gene matches: 7. Germline V gene lookup returns CDR1 LGHNT and CDR2 FRNRAP. CDR3: CASGWAQGDEQFF. The CDR3 DNA is TGTGCTAGTGGCTGGGCTCAGGGGGATGAGCAGTTCTTC. The full variable domain, in which reference TRBV12-5 and TRBJ2-1 provide the parts outside the CDR3, is DARVTQTPRHKVTEMGQEVTMRCQPILGHNTVFWYRQTMMQGLELLAYFRNRAPLDDSGMPKDRFSAEMPDATLATLKIQPSEPRDSAVYFCASGWAQGDEQFFGPGTRLTVL.

This clone was seen a single time. The CDR3 sequence: CASSSGGHTGRPFF. In DNA, the CDR3 is TGTGCCAGCAGCTCAGGTGGTCATACAGGGAGGCCTTTCTTT. V is TRBV7-9 and J is TRBJ1-1, with D possibly being TRBD1 (6 bases). Trimming removed 4 bases at V and 12 bases at J, with 21 bases between. CDR1 is SEHNR and CDR2 is FQNEAQ in the germline V gene (reference sequence). The CDR3 is 14 residues long.

About this clone: The junction and the germline gene differ at one end; a read error may be behind it. This sequence joins TRBV18 and TRBJ1-1; 9 bases agree with TRBD1. CDR1 is KGHSH and CDR2 is LQKENI in the germline V gene. The CDR3 contains 14 residues. The CDR3 here is CASSPQGAWTEAFF. CDR3 bases: TGTGCCAGCTCCCCACAGGGGGCCTGGACTGAAGCTTTCTTT.

This clone was picked up a small number of times. In DNA, the CDR3 is TGCGCCAGCAGCTTGGACTTCATAGGGTTAGCGGGAGGGAACACCGGGGAGCTGTTTTTT. Translating gives CASSLDFIGLAGGNTGELFF. V and J are TRBV5-1 and TRBJ2-2, with 10 bases that match TRBD2. CDR1 and CDR2 (germline): SGHRS, YFSETQ. The V segment lost 0 bases and the J segment 1 base; nucleotides outside the gene matches: 12. This CDR3 is built from 20 residues.

The chain links TRBV4-1 to TRBJ1-5; D is unclear. Germline CDR1 is MGHRA and CDR2 is YSYEKL. The CDR3 runs 16 residues. With 1 base removed from V and 0 bases from J, the gap between germline ends came to 10 bases. CDR3 residues: CASSQVAGYSNQPQHF. DNA for the CDR3: TGCGCCAGCAGCCAAGTCGCGGGATATAGCAATCAGCCCCAGCATTTT.

The sample holds one count of this clone. The V gene is TRBV28, the J gene TRBJ2-7, with TRBD1 as a possible D gene (5 bases). The CDR3 contains 12 residues. Germline assignment: CDR1 MDHEN and CDR2 SYDVKM. The V end was cut by 6 bases, the J end by 0 bases, with 6 bases between. The CDR3 DNA reads TGTGCCAGCAGCGACAGCTCCTACGAGCAGTACTTC. The encoded protein is CASSDSSYEQYF.